These T cell receptor beta chains were read from a single sample in a study of CD8+ T cells in alopecia areata. The method was immunoSEQ multiplex PCR; TCRdb's version includes in-frame clones alone and lacks a portion of them. The sample records 110,000 to 150,000 clones, 80% to 90% being singletons. The sample was CD8+ T cells sorted from blood, taken at week 4, from a patient treated with tofacitinib. The source of these receptors is a human donor with alopecia areata. Both conserved end residues are part of each CDR3. The order of the fields is clone size, J gene, V gene, D gene, CDR3 protein, CDR3 DNA. The D gene is left open where the match is weak. Expanded clones are given a class, and other clones once, few, many or no size at all.

>NA|TRBJ2-5|TRBV7-9|NA
CASSSRTGQETQYF
TGTGCCAGCAGCTCCCGGACGGGCCAAGAGACCCAGTACTTC
>NA|TRBJ2-1|TRBV7-6|NA
CASSLGGRVNNEQFF
TGTGCCAGCAGCTTAGGTGGCCGAGTAAACAATGAGCAGTTCTTC
>NA|TRBJ1-1|TRBV29-1|NA
CSVPLGSEAFF
TGCAGCGTTCCGTTGGGAAGTGAAGCTTTCTTT
>NA|TRBJ2-3|TRBV7-8|TRBD2
CASSLFPRLAGSTDTQYF
TGTGCCAGCAGCTTATTTCCGCGACTAGCGGGGAGCACAGATACGCAGTATTTT
>NA|TRBJ2-3|TRBV9|TRBD2
CASSVEERGPRTDTQYF
TGTGCCAGCAGCGTAGAGGAGCGGGGGCCTCGCACAGATACGCAGTATTTT
>NA|TRBJ2-7|TRBV25-1|TRBD1
CASSYGTGEYEQYF
TGTGCCAGCAGTTACGGGACAGGGGAATACGAGCAGTACTTC
>NA|TRBJ2-7|TRBV27|NA
CASSLKAGVVREQYF
TGTGCCAGCAGTTTAAAAGCAGGGGTGGTTCGCGAGCAGTACTTC
>few|TRBJ2-1|TRBV7-9|TRBD2
CASSERGETYNEQFF
TGTGCCAGCAGCGAGCGGGGGGAAACCTACAATGAGCAGTTCTTC
>NA|TRBJ2-3|TRBV7-7|TRBD1
CASSLGGTGVGDTQYF
TGTGCTAGCAGCCTTGGAGGGACAGGGGTTGGAGATACGCAGTATTTT
>NA|TRBJ2-2|TRBV7-9|NA
CASSPQSGELFF
TGTGCCAGCAGCCCTCAGTCCGGGGAGCTGTTTTTT
>NA|TRBJ2-5|TRBV10-2|TRBD2
CASSGLAGVIETQYF
TGCGCCAGCAGTGGACTAGCGGGGGTAATAGAGACCCAGTACTTC
>NA|TRBJ2-3|TRBV13|TRBD2
CASSDGLAGPDTQYF
TGTGCCAGCAGCGACGGACTAGCGGGCCCAGATACGCAGTATTTT
>NA|TRBJ2-6|TRBV6-5|NA
CASSPTLSGANVLTF
TGTGCCAGCAGTCCGACCCTCTCTGGGGCCAACGTCCTGACTTTC
>few|TRBJ2-7|TRBV14|NA
CASSPHHGLNYEQYF
TGTGCCAGCAGCCCGCACCACGGCCTTAACTACGAGCAGTACTTC
>NA|TRBJ1-5|TRBV9|TRBD1
CASSPLTGGEGQPQHF
TGTGCCAGCAGCCCTCTGACAGGGGGCGAGGGTCAGCCCCAGCATTTT
>NA|TRBJ1-1|TRBV18|NA
CASSPRFGEGVNTEAFF
TGTGCCAGCTCACCACGATTTGGGGAGGGGGTGAACACTGAAGCTTTCTTT
>NA|TRBJ2-5|TRBV29-1|NA
CSGSPASASWETQYF
TGCAGCGGGAGCCCTGCTAGCGCCTCGTGGGAGACCCAGTACTTC
>NA|TRBJ2-3|TRBV10-3|TRBD2
CAISEEVAGPDTQYF
TGTGCCATCAGTGAAGAAGTAGCGGGACCAGATACGCAGTATTTT
>NA|TRBJ1-2|TRBV29-1|TRBD1
CSVYTTGAYGYTF
TGCAGCGTGTATACCACAGGGGCCTATGGCTACACCTTC
>NA|TRBJ2-5|TRBV9|TRBD2
CASSVRPSGGQETQYF
TGTGCCAGCAGCGTAAGGCCTAGCGGGGGCCAAGAGACCCAGTACTTC
>NA|TRBJ2-3|TRBV7-9|NA
CASRPAWPDTQYF
TGTGCCAGCAGACCAGCATGGCCAGATACGCAGTATTTT
>NA|TRBJ2-7|TRBV10-3|TRBD2
CAISERLAGGSYEQYF
TGTGCCATCAGTGAGAGGCTAGCGGGGGGTTCCTACGAGCAGTACTTC
>few|TRBJ2-1|TRBV14|TRBD1
CASSQGGQASYNEQFF
TGTGCCAGCAGCCAAGGGGGACAGGCCTCCTACAATGAGCAGTTCTTC
>NA|TRBJ2-7|TRBV2|TRBD1
CASSNRQGPEQYF
TGTGCCAGCAGTAACCGACAGGGACCCGAGCAGTACTTC
>NA|TRBJ2-5|TRBV20-1|NA
CSARLVETQYF
TGCAGTGCTCGGTTGGTGGAGACCCAGTACTTC
>NA|TRBJ2-1|TRBV25-1|TRBD2
CASSDSSGGPYNEQFF
TGTGCCAGCAGTGACTCGTCGGGGGGGCCCTACAATGAGCAGTTCTTC
>NA|TRBJ2-3|TRBV4-3|NA
CASSQGHPTFTDTQYF
TGCGCCAGCAGCCAAGGACACCCTACTTTCACAGATACGCAGTATTTT
>NA|TRBJ2-3|TRBV4-1|TRBD1
CASSQGTGVPDTQYF
TGCGCCAGCAGCCAAGGGACAGGGGTCCCAGATACGCAGTATTTT
>NA|TRBJ2-7|TRBV29-1|NA
CSVGAAQREQYF
TGCAGCGTTGGGGCAGCGCAAAGGGAGCAGTACTTC
>NA|TRBJ2-7|TRBV29-1|TRBD2
CSVVTSGWYEQYF
TGCAGCGTTGTTACTAGCGGGTGGTACGAGCAGTACTTC
>NA|TRBJ1-1|TRBV28|NA
CASSLTGTNTEAFF
TGTGCCAGCAGTTTAACAGGGACGAACACTGAAGCTTTCTTT
>NA|TRBJ2-7|TRBV27|NA
CASSLSATGTPSYEQYF
TGTGCCAGCAGTTTATCCGCCACCGGGACTCCGTCCTACGAGCAGTACTTC
>NA|TRBJ2-5|TRBV4-2|NA
CASSQVGIGEETQYF
TGTGCCAGCAGCCAAGTTGGAATCGGGGAAGAGACCCAGTACTTC
>NA|TRBJ2-5|TRBV27|TRBD2
CASSAGLAGGLETQYF
TGTGCCAGCAGTGCCGGACTAGCGGGGGGGCTTGAGACCCAGTACTTC
>NA|TRBJ2-7|TRBV7-3|NA
CASSLGQNYEQYF
TGTGCCAGCAGCTTAGGACAGAACTACGAGCAGTACTTC
>NA|TRBJ1-1|TRBV27|NA
CASGINTEAFF
TGTGCCAGTGGGATAAACACTGAAGCTTTCTTT
>NA|TRBJ2-7|TRBV4-3|NA
CASSQDSLSRFYEQYF
TGCGCCAGCAGCCAAGATAGCCTCAGCAGATTCTACGAGCAGTACTTC